A single sample is the source of the 26 T cell receptor beta chains below, sequenced in a study of beta chain features in type 1 diabetes. The authors reverse transcribed all of the isolated RNA, so sequencing captured expressed TCRB transcripts. TCRdb's table, derived via immunoSEQ multiplex PCR, lists solely in-frame clones and lacks some. The sample carries about 350,000 clones, around 20% recorded once. The sequencing sample was made of naive CD4+ T cells from blood. These receptor sequences come from a woman younger than 30 in good health.

There are a few counts of this clone. The rearrangement uses TRBV29-1 and TRBJ1-1, with a possible D match to TRBD1 (5 bases). The CDR3 is made up of 13 amino acids. V was cut by 1 base and J by 3 bases, with 9 bases left in between. Germline V gene sequence: CDR1 SQVTM, CDR2 ANQGSEA. The CDR3 DNA follows: TGCAGCGTTGAAGTGGGCAGGGACACTGAAGCTTTCTTT. The encoded protein is CSVEVGRDTEAFF.

The chain recombines TRBV5-1 with TRBJ2-5; TRBD1 agrees at 7 bases. With V trimmed by 3 bases and J by 7 bases, 9 bases remained unmatched. Per the germline V gene, CDR1 is SGHRS and CDR2 is YFSETQ. This CDR3 is 14 amino acids long. The CDR3 protein is CASSWVQGERTQYF. The CDR3, as DNA: TGCGCCAGCAGCTGGGTTCAGGGGGAGCGGACCCAGTACTTC.

This sequence joins TRBV25-1 and TRBJ1-2; 7 positions match TRBD1. V dropped 2 bases and J dropped 8; count of bases not matched to a gene: 8. Germline V gives CDR1 MGHDK, CDR2 SYGVNS. This CDR3 spans 14 amino acids. The CDR3 DNA reads as TGTGCCAGCAGTGAACCCGGACAGGTGCTAGGCTACACCTTC. Amino acids: CASSEPGQVLGYTF.

This clone came up a few times. Within the sample, other DNA sequences also encode this same CDR3. This chain connects TRBV6-5 to TRBJ1-1; unclear D gene. V lost 0 bases to trimming and J lost 1 base, with 3 bases between them. The CDR3 consists of 13 residues. CDR1 is MNHEY, CDR2 SVGAGI, per germline. The CDR3 region is CASSYSRNTEAFF. For the CDR3, the DNA is TGTGCCAGCAGTTACTCCAGGAACACTGAAGCTTTCTTT.

DNA of the CDR3: TGCAGCGTTGGGCGGGAGCAAGCTTTCTTT. It yields the protein CSVGREQAFF. The chain uses TRBV29-1 and TRBJ1-1; D is uncertain. CDR3 size: 10 residues. The ends were cut back, 4 bases at V and 9 bases at J, with 9 bases in the middle. CDR1 and CDR2 (germline): SQVTM, ANQGSEA.

This chain uses TRBV9 with TRBJ2-6; TRBD2 aligns across 9 bases. Per germline, CDR1 SGDLS and CDR2 YYNGEE. CDR3 length equals 17 residues. Trimming removed 2 bases from V and 1 base from J; junction bases left unmatched: 4. Here the CDR3 reads CASSVLAGSSGANVLTF. Written as DNA, the CDR3 is TGTGCCAGCAGCGTCCTAGCGGGAAGTTCTGGGGCCAACGTCCTGACTTTC.

This clone was counted only a few times. Other DNA variants within this sample encode the same CDR3. The V gene is TRBV30, the J gene TRBJ1-1; the D gene is possibly TRBD1 (6 bases). The CDR3 totals 12 residues. CDR1 GTSNPN and CDR2 SVGIG come from the germline V gene (reference sequence). V lost 8 bases to trimming and J lost 0 bases, with 10 bases between them. CDR3 sequence reads: CAGDRLNTEAFF. The CDR3 DNA reads TGTGCCGGTGACAGGTTGAACACTGAAGCTTTCTTT.

In regard to this clone: Additional DNA sequences in this sample encode the identical CDR3. The chain combines TRBV18 with TRBJ2-7, with TRBD1 matching over 9 bases. Trimming took 6 bases from V and 4 from J; bases not matched to a gene: 7. Germline CDR1 KGHSH, CDR2 LQKENI. There are 14 residues in the CDR3. CDR3 amino acids: CASSLDRGAYEQYF. The CDR3 coding sequence is TGTGCCAGCTCCCTGGACAGGGGAGCTTACGAGCAGTACTTC.

The rearrangement joins TRBV4-3 to TRBJ2-7; 9 bases map to TRBD2. The CDR3 is 17 amino acids. Losses at the gene ends were 3 bases for V and 1 base for J; bases not matched to a gene: 10. Germline V gene lookup returns CDR1 LGHNA and CDR2 YSLEER. CDR3: CASSQGLLAGISYEQYF. As DNA, the CDR3 is TGCGCCAGCAGCCAGGGCCTTCTAGCGGGGATATCCTACGAGCAGTACTTC.

The chain carries TRBV19 and TRBJ2-1; possible D gene TRBD2, 7 bases. The CDR3 length is 14 residues. Germline CDR1 is LNHDA and CDR2 is SQIVND (reference sequence). V was pared by 7 bases and J by 3 bases, with 13 bases between. CDR3 sequence reads: CASNLGGGYNEQFF. The CDR3 DNA reads as TGTGCCAGTAATTTAGGGGGGGGCTACAATGAGCAGTTCTTC.

The chain joins TRBV6-1 to TRBJ2-2, with unresolved D. V was clipped by 6 bases and J by 7 bases, with 9 bases between them. This CDR3 is built from 12 residues. The germline V gene encodes CDR1 MNHNS and CDR2 SASEGT. The CDR3 DNA follows: TGTGCCAGCAGGACAAGTGGCGGGGAGCTGTTTTTT. Its protein is CASRTSGGELFF.

V and J are TRBV2 and TRBJ2-7; a weak D match, TRBD1 (5 bases). Trimming pared 4 bases from V and 6 bases from J, leaving 13 bases between. This CDR3 has 13 amino acids. Germline V lookup: CDR1 SNHLY, CDR2 FYNNEI. This CDR3 is CASSVSRGSEQYF. CDR3 coding DNA: TGTGCCAGCAGTGTGAGTAGGGGAAGCGAGCAGTACTTC.

This clone turned up a few times. The chain is built from TRBV30 and TRBJ2-3; TRBD1 aligns across 7 bases. From germline, CDR1 is GTSNPN and CDR2 SVGIG (reference sequence). J was trimmed by 1 base and V by 4 bases; bases with no gene match: 2. There are 13 residues in the CDR3. As DNA, the CDR3 is TGTGCCTGGAAAGGGGGCGGCACAGATACGCAGTATTTT. This translates into CAWKGGGTDTQYF.

The chain couples TRBV9 to TRBJ2-5, with D possibly being TRBD2 (6 bases). This CDR3 region has 15 residues. Per germline, CDR1 SGDLS and CDR2 YYNGEE. V was pared by 0 bases and J by 1 base, with 10 bases between. The CDR3: CASSVAVGLQETQYF. The CDR3 DNA reads as TGTGCCAGCAGCGTAGCGGTGGGACTCCAAGAGACCCAGTACTTC.

A few counts support this clone. The chain links TRBV4-2 to TRBJ2-3; 7 bases align to TRBD2. The CDR3 extends over 16 amino acids. V shed 3 bases and J 5 bases; nucleotides not matched to a gene: 11. Germline CDR1 and CDR2: LGHNA and YNFKEQ. The DNA of the CDR3 is TGTGCCAGCAGCCACCCAGAGCGAGCGGGGTTAGATACGCAGTATTTT. This sequence encodes CASSHPERAGLDTQYF.

This clone was seen only a few times. The chain links TRBV5-1 to TRBJ2-3, with D possibly matching TRBD1 (5 bases). The V gene lost 5 bases and the J gene lost 0 bases, with 16 bases spanning the gap. Germline-derived CDR1 and CDR2 are SGHRS and YFSETQ. The CDR3 sequence is 16 residues long. CDR3 sequence reads: CASSLPTDTSTDTQYF. CDR3 coding DNA: TGCGCCAGCAGTCTGCCGACGGACACTAGCACAGATACGCAGTATTTT. The full variable domain, completed using reference TRBV5-1 and TRBJ2-3, is KAGVTQTPRYLIKTRGQQVTLSCSPISGHRSVSWYQQTPGQGLQFLFEYFSETQRNKGNFPGRFSGRQFSNSRSEMNVSTLELGDSALYLCASSLPTDTSTDTQYFGPGTRLTVL.

This clone was detected only once. This chain's CDR3 is CASSQGFRDPGGRLNTEAFF. The CDR3 nucleotides are TGTGCCAGCAGCCAAGGGTTTCGGGACCCCGGGGGGAGGTTGAACACTGAAGCTTTCTTT. This chain links TRBV14 with TRBJ1-1; perhaps TRBD1 as D (5 bases). The V gene's germline CDR1 is SGHDN and CDR2 FVKESK. The CDR3 has 20 amino acids. The V gene lost 1 base and the J gene lost 0 bases, with 24 bases spanning the gap.

The sample holds a few counts of this clone. This chain uses TRBV2 with TRBJ2-7; a weak D match, TRBD1 (6 bases). The V gene's germline CDR1 is SNHLY and CDR2 FYNNEI. The CDR3 spans 13 residues. V lost 6 bases, J lost 2 bases, and 11 bases lay in between. CDR3 residues: CASRGTPTYEQYF. Written as DNA, the CDR3 is TGTGCCAGCAGAGGGACACCAACCTACGAGCAGTACTTC. Full variable domain (missing parts from reference TRBV2 and TRBJ2-7): EPEVTQTPSHQVTQMGQEVILRCVPISNHLYFYWYRQILGQKVEFLVSFYNNEISEKSEIFDDQFSVERPDGSNFTLKIRSTKLEDSAMYFCASRGTPTYEQYFGPGTRLTVT.

The chain couples TRBV2 to TRBJ2-1; TRBD2 might be the D (6 bases). Trimming pared 8 bases from V and 4 bases from J, leaving 12 bases between. This CDR3 region has 13 residues. Germline loops: CDR1 SNHLY, CDR2 FYNNEI. This chain's CDR3 is CASRDSTYNEQFF. The CDR3 DNA follows: TGTGCCAGCCGGGACTCAACTTACAATGAGCAGTTCTTC.

This chain joins TRBV15 and TRBJ2-7, with TRBD2 matching 9 bases. The CDR3 is 15 residues long. After removal of 5 bases from V and 4 bases from J, the junction contained 9 bases not matched to a gene. CDR1 is LNHNV and CDR2 is YYDKDF in the germline V gene (reference sequence). CDR3 amino acids: CATSQRGGGGYEQYF. For the CDR3, the DNA is TGTGCCACCAGCCAGCGGGGCGGGGGGGGTTACGAGCAGTACTTC.

This clone was seen a few times. The chain has TRBV18 and TRBJ1-1; D is unresolved. The CDR3 length is 14 residues. Germline V gene data show CDR1 as KGHSH and CDR2 as LQKENI. V gave up 1 base and J gave up 0 bases, with 6 bases separating them. Here the CDR3 DNA reads TGTGCCAGCTCACCACGAGATTTGAACACTGAAGCTTTCTTT. It codes for CASSPRDLNTEAFF. The full variable domain, its missing parts supplied by reference TRBV18 and TRBJ1-1, is NAGVMQNPRHLVRRRGQEARLRCSPMKGHSHVYWYRQLPEEGLKFMVYLQKENIIDESGMPKERFSAEFPKEGPSILRIQQVVRGDSAAYFCASSPRDLNTEAFFGQGTRLTVV.

A few counts support this clone. This chain joins TRBV30 and TRBJ1-5, with a weak D call TRBD1 (5 bases). The V gene's germline CDR1 is GTSNPN and CDR2 SVGIG (reference sequence). Deletions cut 0 bases from V and 3 bases from J, with 12 bases between. The CDR3 has 15 amino acids. The CDR3 region is CAWSVRGLLNQPQHF. CDR3 sequence (DNA): TGTGCCTGGAGTGTACGGGGACTCCTCAATCAGCCCCAGCATTTT. The whole variable domain, filled in from reference TRBV30 and TRBJ1-5, reads SQTIHQWPATLVQPVGSPLSLECTVEGTSNPNLYWYRQAAGRGLQLLFYSVGIGQISSEVPQNLSASRPQDRQFILSSKKLLLSDSGFYLCAWSVRGLLNQPQHFGDGTRLSIL.

Note on this clone: A read error may account for a junction end that differs from germline. The J gene is TRBJ2-7, the V gene TRBV7-7; 13 bases match TRBD2. The germline gives CDR1 SSHAT, CDR2 FNYEAQ (reference sequence). This CDR3 has 15 amino acids. The CDR3 coding sequence is TGTGCTAGCAGCCCTGGACTAGCGGGGGCCTACGAGCAGTACTTC. This gives the protein CASSPGLAGAYEQYF.

This clone occurred a few times. The V gene is TRBV19, the J gene TRBJ2-1, with a possible D match to TRBD2 (6 bases). V lost 0 bases and J 7 bases, leaving 19 bases between the germline ends. The CDR3 is made up of 17 amino acids. From germline, CDR1 is LNHDA and CDR2 SQIVND (reference sequence). The CDR3, as DNA: TGTGCCAGTAGTATAGATAGGTTCGGGAGTAACGTAAATGAGCAGTTCTTC. It is translated as CASSIDRFGSNVNEQFF.

The chain employs TRBV5-4 and TRBJ2-3, with TRBD2 identical over 9 bases. The CDR3 sequence is 17 residues long. J lost 5 bases, V lost 0 bases, and 10 bases had no gene match. CDR1 SGHNT and CDR2 YYREEE come from the germline V gene (reference sequence). CDR3 region: CASSLEPWREGGDTQYF. Written as DNA, the CDR3 is TGTGCCAGCAGCTTGGAACCGTGGCGGGAGGGGGGAGATACGCAGTATTTT. Together with reference TRBV5-4 and TRBJ2-3, the CDR3 gives the full variable domain: ETGVTQSPTHLIKTRGQQVTLRCSSQSGHNTVSWYQQALGQGPQFIFQYYREEENGRGNFPPRFSGLQFPNYSSELNVNALELDDSALYLCASSLEPWREGGDTQYFGPGTRLTVL.

The chain joins TRBV7-2 to TRBJ2-3, with 11 bases aligning to TRBD2. The CDR3 sequence is 18 residues long. V was clipped by 0 bases and J by 0 bases; unmatched bases: 5. Germline values: CDR1 SGHTA, CDR2 FQGNSA. The CDR3 DNA follows: TGTGCCAGCAGCTTAGCCTTGACTAGCGGGGTTAGCACAGATACGCAGTATTTT. This codes for CASSLALTSGVSTDTQYF.